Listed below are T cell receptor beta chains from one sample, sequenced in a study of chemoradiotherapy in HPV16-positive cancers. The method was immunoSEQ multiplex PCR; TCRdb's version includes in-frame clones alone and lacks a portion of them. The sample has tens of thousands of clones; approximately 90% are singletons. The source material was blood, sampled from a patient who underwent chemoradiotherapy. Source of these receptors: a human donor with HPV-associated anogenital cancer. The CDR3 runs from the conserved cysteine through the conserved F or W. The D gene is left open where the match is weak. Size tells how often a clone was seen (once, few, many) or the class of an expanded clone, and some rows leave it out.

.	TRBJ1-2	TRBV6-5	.	CASSYFGGTYGYTF	TGTGCCAGCAGTTACTTCGGGGGAACCTATGGCTACACCTTC
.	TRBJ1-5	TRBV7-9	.	CASSLGGGTLSNQPQHF	TGTGCCAGCAGCTTAGGGGGGGGGACACTAAGCAATCAGCCCCAGCATTTT
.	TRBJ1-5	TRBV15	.	CATSAGVGSNYQPQHF	TGTGCCACCAGCGCCGGGGTGGGCAGTAATTATCAGCCCCAGCATTTT
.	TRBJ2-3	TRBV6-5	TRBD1	CASHRQGMGGDTQYF	TGTGCCAGCCATAGACAGGGCATGGGCGGAGATACGCAGTATTTT
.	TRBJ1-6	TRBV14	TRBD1	CASSQYTGTGVFSPLHF	TGTGCCAGCAGCCAATATACTGGGACAGGGGTTTTCTCACCCCTCCACTTT
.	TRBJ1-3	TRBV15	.	CATSRGTAGGNTIYF	TGTGCCACCAGCAGAGGCACTGCGGGAGGAAACACCATATATTTT
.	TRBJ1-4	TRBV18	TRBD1	CASSLQGGMVSNEKLFF	TGTGCCAGCTCACTGCAGGGGGGAATGGTTTCAAATGAAAAACTGTTTTTT
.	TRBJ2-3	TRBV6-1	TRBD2	CASSDRRGGDTQYF	TGTGCCAGCAGTGACAGGCGGGGGGGAGATACGCAGTATTTT
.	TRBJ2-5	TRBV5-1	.	CASSLGSGLETQYF	TGCGCCAGCAGCTTGGGTTCAGGATTAGAGACCCAGTACTTC
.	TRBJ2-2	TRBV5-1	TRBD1	CASSQTGDGELFF	TGCGCCAGCAGCCAGACAGGGGACGGGGAGCTGTTTTTT
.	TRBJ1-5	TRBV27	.	CASSPTWSYSNQPQHF	TGTGCCAGCAGCCCAACGTGGAGTTATAGCAATCAGCCCCAGCATTTT
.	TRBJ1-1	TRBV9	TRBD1	CASSPRQGVDGTEAFF	TGTGCCAGCAGCCCCCGACAGGGTGTGGATGGCACTGAAGCTTTCTTT
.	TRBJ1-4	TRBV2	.	CASSDLSQDGNEKLFF	TGTGCCAGCAGTGACCTTTCACAGGACGGAAATGAAAAACTGTTTTTT
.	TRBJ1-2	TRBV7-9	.	CASSLDTYYGYTF	TGTGCCAGCAGCCTTGACACCTACTATGGCTACACCTTC
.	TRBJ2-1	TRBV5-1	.	CASTLSRNEQFF	TGCGCCAGCACCCTCTCTCGAAATGAGCAGTTCTTC
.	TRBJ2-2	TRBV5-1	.	CASSLDTATGELFF	TGCGCCAGCAGCTTGGATACAGCCACCGGGGAGCTGTTTTTT
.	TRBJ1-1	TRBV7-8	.	CASSPGLNTEAFF	TGTGCCAGCAGCCCCGGTCTGAACACTGAAGCTTTCTTT
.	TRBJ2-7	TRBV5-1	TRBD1	CASSSDMTGFSYEQYF	TGCGCCAGCAGCTCTGACATGACAGGGTTCTCCTACGAGCAGTACTTC
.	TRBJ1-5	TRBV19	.	CASSTPGRDNQPQHF	TGTGCCAGTAGTACCCCAGGACGGGACAATCAGCCCCAGCATTTT
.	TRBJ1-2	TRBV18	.	CASSPGTANYGYTF	TGTGCCAGCTCACCCGGGACGGCAAACTATGGCTACACCTTC
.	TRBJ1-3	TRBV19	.	CVASGIPGNTIYF	TGTGTCGCCTCGGGAATACCTGGAAACACCATATATTTT
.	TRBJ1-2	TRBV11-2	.	CASSLAPEVLYTF	TGTGCCAGCAGCTTAGCCCCCGAAGTTTTATACACCTTC
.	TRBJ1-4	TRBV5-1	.	CASAPGSEEKLFF	TGCGCCAGCGCCCCGGGCAGCGAAGAAAAACTGTTTTTT
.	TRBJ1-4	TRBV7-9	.	CASSPGELLYEKLFF	TGTGCCAGCAGCCCGGGGGAGCTATTATACGAAAAACTGTTTTTT
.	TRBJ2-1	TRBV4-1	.	CASSQLDLITYLGEQFF	TGCGCCAGCAGCCAACTTGACCTCATTACGTACCTAGGTGAGCAGTTCTTC
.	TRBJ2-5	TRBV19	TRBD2	CASTTSGGLETQYF	TGTGCCAGTACAACTAGCGGGGGTTTAGAGACCCAGTACTTC
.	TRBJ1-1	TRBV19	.	CASSIGRGMNTEAFF	TGTGCCAGTAGTATAGGTCGGGGTATGAACACTGAAGCTTTCTTT
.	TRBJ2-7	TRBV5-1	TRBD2	CASSRTSGGALYEQYF	TGCGCCAGCAGCAGAACTAGCGGGGGGGCTCTATACGAGCAGTACTTC
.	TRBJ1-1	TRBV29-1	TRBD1	CSVVIGTGATEAFF	TGCAGCGTTGTAATCGGGACAGGGGCGACTGAAGCTTTCTTT
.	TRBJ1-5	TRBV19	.	CASSMVPGRNQPQHF	TGTGCCAGTAGTATGGTCCCAGGGAGAAATCAGCCCCAGCATTTT
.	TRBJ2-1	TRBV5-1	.	CASSIRLEGARNEQFF	TGCGCCAGCAGCATCCGGTTGGAGGGGGCGCGCAATGAGCAGTTCTTC
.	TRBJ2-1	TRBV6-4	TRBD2	CASSDRGLAGINEQFF	TGTGCCAGCAGTGACCGGGGACTAGCGGGGATCAATGAGCAGTTCTTC
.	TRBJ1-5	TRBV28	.	CASREVNQPQHF	TGTGCCAGCCGGGAGGTCAATCAGCCCCAGCATTTT
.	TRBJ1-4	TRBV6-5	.	CASSSQWFEEKLFF	TGTGCCAGCAGTTCACAGTGGTTCGAGGAAAAACTGTTTTTT
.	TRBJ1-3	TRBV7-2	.	CASSPTGYSGNTIYF	TGTGCCAGCAGCCCCACAGGGTACTCTGGAAACACCATATATTTT
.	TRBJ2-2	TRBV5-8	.	CASSFYRGTGELFF	TGTGCCAGCAGCTTTTATCGGGGTACCGGGGAGCTGTTTTTT
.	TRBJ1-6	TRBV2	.	CASSELNSPLHF	TGTGCCAGCAGTGAGCTGAATTCACCCCTCCACTTT
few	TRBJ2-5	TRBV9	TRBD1	CASSADSGGGETQYF	TGTGCCAGCAGCGCCGACTCAGGGGGTGGGGAGACCCAGTACTTC
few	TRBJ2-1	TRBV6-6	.	CASSYQAVEQFF	TGTGCCAGCAGTTATCAGGCAGTCGAGCAGTTCTTC
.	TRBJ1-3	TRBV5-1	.	CASSLEGTMAGNTIYF	TGCGCCAGCAGCTTGGAGGGCACCATGGCAGGAAACACCATATATTTT
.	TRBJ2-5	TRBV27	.	CASSLWGQETQYF	TGTGCCAGCAGTTTGTGGGGGCAGGAGACCCAGTACTTC
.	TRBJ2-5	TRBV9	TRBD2	CASSVALGGGVQETQYF	TGTGCCAGCAGCGTAGCCCTGGGGGGGGGTGTCCAAGAGACCCAGTACTTC
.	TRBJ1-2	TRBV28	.	CATRGGGNYGYTF	TGTGCCACCAGGGGCGGCGGAAACTATGGCTACACCTTC
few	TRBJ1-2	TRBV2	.	CASRGGGYTF	TGTGCCAGCAGAGGAGGAGGCTACACCTTC
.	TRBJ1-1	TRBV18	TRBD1	CASSPGDRGSSEAFF	TGTGCCAGCTCACCGGGGGACAGGGGATCATCCGAAGCTTTCTTT
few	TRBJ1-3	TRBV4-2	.	CASSQVLPGNTIYF	TGTGCCAGCAGCCAAGTCCTCCCTGGAAACACCATATATTTT
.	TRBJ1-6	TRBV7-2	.	CASSLNSQYSPLHF	TGTGCCAGCAGCTTAAACAGCCAGTATTCACCCCTCCACTTT
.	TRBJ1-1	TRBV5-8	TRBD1	CASSRNFGTGDTEAFF	TGTGCCAGCAGCCGGAATTTCGGGACAGGGGACACTGAAGCTTTCTTT
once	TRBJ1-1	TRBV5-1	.	CASSLGSRDTEAFF	TGCGCCAGCAGCTTGGGTTCTCGGGACACTGAAGCTTTCTTT
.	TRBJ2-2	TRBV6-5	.	CASKRRAEGTGELFF	TGTGCCAGTAAAAGGCGGGCGGAAGGTACCGGGGAGCTGTTTTTT
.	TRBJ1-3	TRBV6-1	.	CASSEHGQSSGNTIYF	TGTGCCAGCAGTGAGCATGGCCAGAGCTCTGGAAACACCATATATTTT
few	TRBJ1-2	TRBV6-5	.	CASTTSGTPNYGYTF	TGTGCCAGCACCACCTCCGGGACACCCAACTATGGCTACACCTTC
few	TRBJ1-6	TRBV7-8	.	CASSLIRAVGSYNSPLHF	TGTGCCAGCAGCTTAATAAGGGCCGTGGGCTCCTATAATTCACCCCTCCACTTT
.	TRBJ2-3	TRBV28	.	CASSHAPRHTDTQYF	TGTGCCAGCAGCCACGCGCCTCGACACACAGATACGCAGTATTTT
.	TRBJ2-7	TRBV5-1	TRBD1	CASGTGSSYEQYF	TGCGCCAGTGGGACAGGGAGCTCCTACGAGCAGTACTTC
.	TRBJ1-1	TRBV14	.	CASSQVGGGSTEAFF	TGTGCCAGCAGCCAAGTGGGCGGCGGGAGCACTGAAGCTTTCTTT
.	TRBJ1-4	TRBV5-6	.	CASSHTGSEKLFF	TGTGCCAGCAGTCATACGGGGAGTGAAAAACTGTTTTTT